This TCR beta chain appears in the sequencing data of a study of cytomegalovirus exposure and HLA in healthy donors. Measured with immunoSEQ multiplex PCR; TCRdb has only the in-frame clones, and not every one. Of 150,000 to 250,000 clones listed, 80% to 90% were seen once; the top ten hold around 1.2%. The CDR3 covers 17 residues. With 4 bases clipped from V and 1 base from J, the junction kept 8 bases outside the gene matches. CDR1 and CDR2 from the germline V gene are SGHTS and YDEGEE. The chain recombines TRBV5-8 with TRBJ2-3, with 11 bases lining up with TRBD2. Sequencing was done on a sample of PBMCs. This clonotype was sampled from a woman aged 25 to 39 in good health and CMV-seronegative. CDR3 DNA sequence: TGTGCCAGCAGCCGCGGGACTAGCGGTTTGGGCACAGATACGCAGTATTTT. This encodes CASSRGTSGLGTDTQYF.